This T cell receptor beta chain was sequenced in a study of blood T cell repertoires in COVID-19. The wider study: Some COVID-19 samples were acute and others convalescent; all came from the United States, Italy and Spain.

Libraries were prepared by immunoSEQ multiplex PCR; TCRdb keeps only in-frame clonotypes and omits some of them. The sample lists about 250,000 clones, around four fifths occurring once. Sequencing input: peripheral blood. The origin of this receptor is a man aged 35 to 55 with active or convalescent COVID-19.

The CDR3 bases are TGCGCCAGCAGTGACGGGAGGACAGCCCCTGAAGCTTTCTTT. This gives the protein CASSDGRTAPEAFF. The chain employs TRBV10-1 and TRBJ1-1, with D possibly being TRBD1 (6 bases). CDR1 and CDR2 (germline): WNHNN, SYGVQD (reference sequence). Trimming took off 3 bases at V and 6 bases at J, with 14 bases between the two ends. The CDR3 has 14 amino acids.